A few counts support the clone carrying this TCR beta chain. The sample comes from a study of T cell repertoires in cytomegalovirus infection. As for the study in general: Public TCR beta signature analysis indicated the presence of both CMV infection and matching HLA type.

The CDR3 spans 15 residues. Germline CDR1 and CDR2: SGHTA and FQGNSA. Trimming removed 1 base from V and 6 bases from J; junction bases left unmatched: 5. TCRdb re-derived calls from the reads in MiXCR, one entry per CDR3 protein. The table shows more than 650,000 distinct CDR3 sequences, with 35% to 45% occurring only once. This receptor was taken from a human donor in good health (CMV status not recorded). Some clones in this sample may be carry-over from other donors' samples. The V call is TRBV7-2, the J call TRBJ1-5, with TRBD1 matching over 8 bases. Sample: PBMCs. CDR3 in DNA: TGTGCCAGCAGCTTAGACTCAGGGGGCATTCAGCCCCAGCATTTT. It translates to CASSLDSGGIQPQHF.